A single sample gave rise to the 8 T cell receptor beta chains below, sequenced in a study of blood T cells in healthy people across ages. Next came a second PCR, run for about 7 to 12 cycles, which used a sample-barcoded 5' primer along with a J-beta primer mix. TCRdb reprocessed the 5' RACE reads via MiXCR and lists one record per CDR3 protein. The sample yields roughly 900,000 distinct CDR3 sequences, under 30% seen once. The specimen was blood. The receptors were sampled from a woman of 80 years or more in good health.

The sample holds a few counts of this clonotype. Being one base from a much bigger clone, this may be a read error. The rearrangement links TRBV2 to TRBJ2-5; the match to TRBD2 covers 11 bases. In germline, CDR1 is SNHLY, CDR2 FYNNEI. The CDR3 consists of 15 residues. CDR3: CASRLAGVPQEAQYF. CDR3 in DNA: TGTGCCAGCAGACTAGCGGGGGTTCCACAAGAGGCCCAGTACTTC.

V and J are TRBV27 and TRBJ2-6; D is possibly TRBD1 (6 bases). The germline V gene encodes CDR1 MNHEY and CDR2 SMNVEV (reference sequence). Trimming took off 4 bases at V and 2 bases at J, with 24 bases between the two ends. CDR3 size: 20 residues. CDR3 in amino acids: CASSWLETGSPFTGANVLTF. In DNA, the CDR3 is TGTGCCAGCAGTTGGCTTGAGACAGGATCCCCTTTTACTGGGGCCAACGTCCTGACTTTC.

This clonotype was detected many times. The chain couples TRBV15 to TRBJ1-5; maybe TRBD1 (5 bases). The CDR3 has 16 amino acids. In germline, CDR1 is LNHNV, CDR2 YYDKDF (reference sequence). The V end lost 4 bases, the J end lost 3 bases, and 16 bases lay between the germline ends. The CDR3 bases are TGTGCCACCAGCAAAGGGGACCGACCGAACAATCAGCCCCAGCATTTT. Its protein product is CATSKGDRPNNQPQHF.

Ten or more counts support this clonotype. CDR3 nucleotide sequence: TGTGCCAGCAGCCGATGGGGGACAGGAAACACAGATACGCAGTATTTT. Its translation: CASSRWGTGNTDTQYF. This chain joins TRBV4-2 and TRBJ2-3; 8 nucleotides match TRBD1. The CDR3 totals 16 residues. The V segment lost 4 bases and the J segment 2 bases; nucleotides outside the gene matches: 8. CDR1 is LGHNA and CDR2 is YNFKEQ in the germline V gene.

This clonotype was counted a few times. A clone one base away is much larger, so this may be a read error. The CDR3, as DNA: TGTGCCAGCAGCTTAGACGGACGCAATGAGCAGTTCTTC. Protein sequence: CASSLDGRNEQFF. The chain links TRBV7-2 to TRBJ2-1; D unresolved. Germline loops: CDR1 SGHTA, CDR2 FQGNSA. This CDR3 spans 13 amino acids. Trimming cost V 1 base and J 6 bases, with 7 bases left between them.

The rearrangement links TRBV6-1 to TRBJ1-1; D is unresolved. Germline CDR1 MNHNS, CDR2 SASEGT. With 2 bases removed from V and 5 bases from J, the gap between germline ends came to 12 bases. The CDR3 is 14 residues long. The DNA of the CDR3 is TGTGCCAGCAGTGAATCAGGCGGAGGGACTGAAGCTTTCTTT. This encodes CASSESGGGTEAFF.

The chain couples TRBV9 to TRBJ2-5, with a weak D call TRBD1 (6 bases). TRBJ2-7 matches the DNA end more closely, so the J call is doubtful. CDR3 length: 13 residues. In germline, CDR1 is SGDLS, CDR2 YYNGEE. CDR3 nucleotides: TGTGCCAGCAGCGTAAACAGGGAAGGCGAGCAGTACTTC. Its protein product is CASSVNREGEQYF.

This clonotype has a count of ten or more. This chain connects TRBV7-9 to TRBJ2-7, with D hard to call. Germline CDR1 is SEHNR and CDR2 is FQNEAQ (reference sequence). The CDR3 covers 13 residues. Trimming left V 2 bases short and J 12 bases short, with 17 bases between. The DNA for the CDR3 is TGTGCCAGCAGCTTAACCCCACCGTCGGCTTGGTACTTC. This translates into CASSLTPPSAWYF. Based on the CDR3 plus reference TRBV7-9 and TRBJ2-7, the full variable domain is DTGVSQNPRHKITKRGQNVTFRCDPISEHNRLYWYRQTLGQGPEFLTYFQNEAQLEKSRLLSDRFSAERPKGSFSTLEIQRTEQGDSAMYLCASSLTPPSAWYFGPGTRLTVT.